This record covers a single T cell receptor beta chain. This entry is derived from a study of OX40 agonist ivuxolimab in advanced cancers. Clones were sequenced by immunoSEQ multiplex PCR, and TCRdb holds only the in-frame ones, with some missing. The sample lists about 70,000 clones, 88% occurring once. CDR1 and CDR2 (germline): MNHEY, SMNVEV (reference sequence). This CDR3 is built from 15 residues. Trimming stripped 2 bases from V and 1 base from J, with 9 bases between. Sequences were derived from CD4+ or CD8+ T cells sorted from blood, sampled in a trial of the OX40 agonist ivuxolimab. The chain has TRBV27 and TRBJ1-5, with a possible D match to TRBD1 (5 bases). The sequence was obtained from an adult with an advanced solid tumor such as melanoma, head and neck, liver or kidney cancer. CDR3 nucleotides: TGTGCCAGCAGTTTAGATCCAGGGAGCAATCAGCCCCAGCATTTT. Translating it yields CASSLDPGSNQPQHF.